These 25 T cell receptor beta chains were sequenced from one sample in a study of T cell responses to AZD1222 COVID-19 vaccine (TCRdb year 2021). The library was produced with the immunoSEQ multiplex PCR assay. TCRdb holds this immuneACCESS table with in-frame rearrangements only. Some clones are missing; in checked studies, unresolved V genes explain under half, and the rest has no known cause. This sample comprises about 99,000 clones, 87% of them detected only once. 2.5% to 3% of the sample lies in the top ten. Interpreted using the paper, the time point label stands for: baseline before first vaccination. The sample consisted of peripheral blood, taken on day 0 of AZD1222 vaccination. The receptor source for this set is an adult in good health.

V usage is TRBV18 and J usage is TRBJ2-3; 7 bases match TRBD1. CDR1 KGHSH and CDR2 LQKENI come from the germline V gene. The CDR3 is 16 amino acids. V dropped 4 bases and J dropped 1; count of bases not matched to a gene: 8. The CDR3 region is CASSQGGTGGTDTQYF. For the CDR3, the DNA is TGTGCCAGCTCACAGGGCGGCACAGGGGGCACAGATACGCAGTATTTT.

The CDR3 region has the DNA TGCAGCGCCCTACAGGGAGATACGCAGTATTTT. It is translated as CSALQGDTQYF. V gene TRBV29-1 combines with J gene TRBJ2-3, with D possibly TRBD1 on 6 matching bases. This CDR3 spans 11 amino acids. Trimming took off 7 bases at V and 5 bases at J, with 10 bases between the two ends. Germline CDR1 reads SQVTM; CDR2 reads ANQGSEA.

The J gene is TRBJ2-4, the V gene TRBV7-3, with a tentative D call TRBD1 (6 bases). Trimming removed 1 base from V and 6 bases from J, with 13 bases in between. In germline, CDR1 is SGHTA, CDR2 FQGTGA. The CDR3 has 15 residues. This chain's CDR3 is CASSLSLGAGNIQYF. DNA for the CDR3: TGTGCCAGCAGCTTAAGTCTGGGGGCTGGAAACATTCAGTACTTC.

This chain links TRBV27 with TRBJ2-1; 7 nucleotides agree with TRBD2. J gave up 1 base and V 8 bases, and 2 bases lay outside the gene matches. The germline V gene has CDR1 MNHEY and CDR2 SMNVEV (reference sequence). The CDR3 covers 13 residues. In nucleotides, the CDR3 is TGTGCCAGCTGGGGGGGGTCCTACAATGAGCAGTTCTTC. It codes for CASWGGSYNEQFF.

As DNA, the CDR3 is TGTGCCAGCAGCTTCAACAGCGGGGGGCCCGGGGAGCTGTTTTTT. Protein sequence: CASSFNSGGPGELFF. This rearrangement joins TRBV7-9 to TRBJ2-2; 9 nucleotides match TRBD2. The ends lost 3 bases at V and 6 bases at J; junction bases unmatched: 5. The CDR3 has 15 residues. Looked up from germline, CDR1 is SEHNR and CDR2 is FQNEAQ (reference sequence).

This clone was seen once. V and J are TRBV2 and TRBJ1-3, with 9 bases identical to TRBD1. CDR1 SNHLY and CDR2 FYNNEI come from the germline V gene. V was clipped by 1 base and J by 4 bases; unmatched bases: 5. CDR3 size: 16 residues. The CDR3 bases are TGTGCCAGCAGTGAAGGGGGACAGGGATTAGGAAACACCATATATTTT. This encodes CASSEGGQGLGNTIYF. Complete variable domain (other parts from reference TRBV2 and TRBJ1-3): EPEVTQTPSHQVTQMGQEVILRCVPISNHLYFYWYRQILGQKVEFLVSFYNNEISEKSEIFDDQFSVERPDGSNFTLKIRSTKLEDSAMYFCASSEGGQGLGNTIYFGEGSWLTVV.

This chain links TRBV7-2 with TRBJ1-3, with D uncertain. The CDR3 extends over 13 amino acids. Trimming left V 1 base short and J 5 bases short, with 6 bases between. Germline V CDR1 and CDR2: SGHTA, FQGNSA. The CDR3 coding sequence is TGTGCCAGCAGCTTAGGGCGGAGAAACACCATATATTTT. It specifies CASSLGRRNTIYF.

This chain connects TRBV29-1 to TRBJ2-5; D uncertain. Germline CDR1 is SQVTM and CDR2 is ANQGSEA. Deletions cut 3 bases from V and 0 bases from J, with 8 bases between. This CDR3 spans 13 amino acids. CDR3 bases: TGCAGCGTTGAGACGGCGTACCAAGAGACCCAGTACTTC. This sequence encodes CSVETAYQETQYF.

The rearrangement joins TRBV30 to TRBJ1-2, with D possibly matching TRBD1 (5 bases). Trimming took 2 bases from V and 7 from J, leaving 14 bases between them. CDR1 is GTSNPN, CDR2 SVGIG, per germline (reference sequence). This CDR3 has 13 amino acids. The DNA of the CDR3 is TGTGCCTGGAGTCCCCCAGGGTGGCGTGGCTACACCTTC. This codes for CAWSPPGWRGYTF.

This clone was recorded only once. The V gene is TRBV7-8, the J gene TRBJ2-2; D is undetermined. The CDR3 is 14 residues long. The ends were cut back, 5 bases at V and 7 bases at J, with 14 bases in the middle. CDR1 is SGHVS, CDR2 FQNEAQ, per germline. The DNA for the CDR3 is TGTGCCAGCAGCCCCCGGGTAGGGCACGGGGAGCTGTTTTTT. This gives the protein CASSPRVGHGELFF.

V usage is TRBV2 and J usage is TRBJ1-4; D remains ambiguous. The V end lost 10 bases, the J end lost 5 bases, and 20 bases lay between the germline ends. This CDR3 has 15 amino acids. Germline values: CDR1 SNHLY, CDR2 FYNNEI. The CDR3 sequence: CATNFLPDLNEKLFF. CDR3 in DNA: TGTGCCACCAACTTTTTACCGGACCTAAATGAAAAACTGTTTTTT.

This clone occurred a few times. The J gene is TRBJ1-2, the V gene TRBV7-3; D unresolved. Germline V gene data show CDR1 as SGHTA and CDR2 as FQGTGA. Trimming left V 8 bases short and J 7 bases short, with 14 bases between. This CDR3 has 12 residues. CDR3 coding DNA: TGTGCCAGCGGAGGGATCGGATCTGGCTACACCTTC. Translated: CASGGIGSGYTF.

This clone showed up just once. This chain's CDR3 is CASSSRWGRVNGYTF. CDR3 DNA sequence: TGTGCCAGCAGTTCCCGATGGGGCAGGGTTAATGGCTACACCTTC. The V call is TRBV27, the J call TRBJ1-2; D is possibly TRBD1 (5 bases). The V gene's germline CDR1 is MNHEY and CDR2 SMNVEV (reference sequence). The CDR3 is 15 residues long. V lost 4 bases, J lost 6 bases, and 18 bases lay in between.

The chain has TRBV7-3 and TRBJ2-5; D perhaps matches TRBD1 (6 bases). Per germline, CDR1 SGHTA and CDR2 FQGTGA. V was cut by 5 bases and J by 2 bases, with 12 bases left in between. The CDR3 runs 14 residues. In DNA form, the CDR3 reads TGTGCCAGCAGCGCCCAAACAGGGCAAGAGACCCAGTACTTC. Amino acids: CASSAQTGQETQYF.

The chain is built from TRBV3-1 (or the pseudogene TRBV3-2) and TRBJ2-2, with a tentative D call TRBD2 (6 bases). This CDR3 region has 16 residues. CDR1 and CDR2 (germline): LGHDT, YNNKEL (reference sequence). Trimming took 4 bases from V and 1 from J, leaving 13 bases between them. CDR3 protein: CASSPLGSGNTGELFF. CDR3 DNA sequence: TGTGCCAGCAGCCCCCTTGGTAGCGGGAACACCGGGGAGCTGTTTTTT.

About this clone itself: At one boundary the junction diverges from the germline segment, which might be a read error. The chain carries TRBV5-1 and TRBJ2-1; TRBD2 aligns across 9 bases. The CDR3 runs to 16 residues. The germline gives CDR1 SGHRS, CDR2 YFSETQ. In DNA, the CDR3 is TGTGCCAGCAGCTTGATGGCGGGAGGGCTTTACAATGAGCAGTTCTTC. This codes for CASSLMAGGLYNEQFF.

V is TRBV4-3 and J is TRBJ2-7; 14 bases line up with TRBD2. V gave up 1 base and J gave up 1 base; unmatched junction bases: 3. Germline assignment: CDR1 LGHNA and CDR2 YSLEER. The CDR3 totals 17 residues. CDR3 DNA: TGCGCCAGCAGCCAAGGACTAGCGGGGGGGCTATCCTACGAGCAGTACTTC. Translated: CASSQGLAGGLSYEQYF.

This chain links TRBV19 with TRBJ2-5; D remains unclear. This CDR3 is built from 13 residues. V was shortened by 2 bases and J by 2 bases, with 6 bases between the two germline ends. CDR1 is LNHDA, CDR2 SQIVND, per germline (reference sequence). CDR3 protein: CASSIMGQETQYF. DNA of the CDR3: TGTGCCAGTAGTATAATGGGGCAAGAGACCCAGTACTTC.

The gene calls are TRBV30 and TRBJ2-7; a weak D match, TRBD2 (5 bases). The CDR3 is made up of 12 amino acids. Trimming removed 7 bases at V and 2 bases at J, with 12 bases between. CDR1 is GTSNPN and CDR2 is SVGIG in the germline V gene (reference sequence). In DNA, the CDR3 is TGTGCCTATATGGACGGGACCTACGAGCAGTACGTC. This sequence encodes CAYMDGTYEQYV.

This chain joins TRBV7-2 and TRBJ2-5, with D possibly matching TRBD1 (5 bases). Germline-derived CDR1 and CDR2 are SGHTA and FQGNSA. Trimming removed 1 base at V and 4 bases at J, with 10 bases between. The CDR3 has 14 amino acids. In DNA form, the CDR3 reads TGTGCCAGCAGCTTAGGGGGCGGCCTAGAGACCCAGTACTTC. Protein product: CASSLGGGLETQYF.

This clone was observed a single time. The chain couples TRBV4-1 to TRBJ1-2; no reliable D call. V was clipped by 4 bases and J by 8 bases, with 11 bases between them. The CDR3 is 12 residues long. Looked up from germline, CDR1 is MGHRA and CDR2 is YSYEKL. This CDR3 is CASSPRPGGYTF. The CDR3 nucleotides are TGCGCCAGCAGCCCCCGTCCCGGCGGCTACACCTTC.

The V gene is TRBV11-3, the J gene TRBJ1-2; tentative D call: TRBD1 (5 bases). Between the trimmed V and J ends, which lost 4 bases and 3 bases, there was a span of 18 bases. The CDR3 totals 16 residues. Per the germline V gene, CDR1 is SGHNT and CDR2 is YENEEA. The CDR3 spells CASSSIMSGVDYGYTF. Here the CDR3 DNA reads TGTGCCAGCAGCTCAATTATGTCGGGGGTTGACTATGGCTACACCTTC.

In DNA, the CDR3 is TGTGCCAGCAGTGAAGGGTCAGGTCGGTATGGAAACACCATATATTTT. As protein: CASSEGSGRYGNTIYF. The chain carries TRBV6-1 and TRBJ1-3; no clear D gene. With 1 base removed from V and 3 bases from J, the gap between germline ends came to 13 bases. This CDR3 contains 16 residues. Per the germline V gene, CDR1 is MNHNS and CDR2 is SASEGT.

The J gene is TRBJ2-1, the V gene TRBV2; 14 positions agree with TRBD2. Germline values: CDR1 SNHLY, CDR2 FYNNEI. Trimming took 4 bases from V and 0 from J; bases not matched to a gene: 2. This CDR3 is built from 17 residues. The CDR3 sequence: CASSGGTSGSSYNEQFF. The CDR3 bases are TGTGCCAGCAGTGGTGGGACTAGCGGGAGCTCCTACAATGAGCAGTTCTTC.

Only one count was recorded for this clone. The V gene is TRBV9, the J gene TRBJ1-6; possible D gene TRBD1, 5 bases. V lost 1 base to trimming and J lost 8 bases, with 16 bases between them. CDR1 is SGDLS, CDR2 YYNGEE, per germline. The CDR3 contains 16 residues. CDR3 DNA sequence: TGTGCCAGCAGCGTAAGTTTTCGGAAGACAGATTCACCCCTCCACTTT. Translated: CASSVSFRKTDSPLHF.